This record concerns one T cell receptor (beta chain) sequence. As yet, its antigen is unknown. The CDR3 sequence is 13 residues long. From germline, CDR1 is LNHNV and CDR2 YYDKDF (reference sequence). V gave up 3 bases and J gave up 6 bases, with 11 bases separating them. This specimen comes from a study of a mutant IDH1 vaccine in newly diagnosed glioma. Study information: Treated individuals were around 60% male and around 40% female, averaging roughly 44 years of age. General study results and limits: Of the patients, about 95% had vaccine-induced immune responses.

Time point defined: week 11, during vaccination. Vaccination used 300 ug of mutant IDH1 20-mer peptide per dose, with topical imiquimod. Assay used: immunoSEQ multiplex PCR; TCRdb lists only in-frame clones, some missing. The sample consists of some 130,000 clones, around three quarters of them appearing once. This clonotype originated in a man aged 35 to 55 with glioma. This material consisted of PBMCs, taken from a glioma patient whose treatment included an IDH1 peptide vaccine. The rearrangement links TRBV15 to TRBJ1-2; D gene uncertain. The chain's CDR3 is CATSSVEGNGYTF. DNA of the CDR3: TGTGCCACCAGCAGTGTAGAGGGCAATGGCTACACCTTC.